These T cell receptor beta chains were read from a single sample in a study of cytomegalovirus exposure and HLA in healthy donors. Data came from immunoSEQ multiplex PCR; TCRdb stores just in-frame clones and leaves some out. The sample includes roughly 160,000 clones, 80% to 90% of them seen just once. Source material: PBMCs. The source is a male donor in good health and CMV-seronegative. The CDR3 runs from the conserved cysteine through the conserved F or W. The D gene is left open where the match is weak. The size entry is marked missing in some rows and otherwise reads once, few, many or a size class.

TRBV29-1	NA	NA	TRBJ2-7	CSAPKNWSRDEQYF	TGCAGCGCCCCGAAAAATTGGTCGCGGGACGAGCAGTACTTC
TRBV28	NA	TRBD1	TRBJ2-7	CASSGPTGFGSYEQYF	TGTGCCAGCAGTGGACCGACAGGGTTTGGATCCTACGAGCAGTACTTC
TRBV7-3	NA	NA	TRBJ1-6	CASSLGRLGDYNSPLHF	TGTGCCAGCAGCTTAGGGAGGTTAGGGGACTATAATTCACCCCTCCACTTT
TRBV5-4	NA	TRBD1	TRBJ2-7	CASRAGTGGFYEQYF	TGTGCCAGCAGGGCCGGGACAGGGGGATTCTACGAGCAGTACTTC
TRBV27	NA	TRBD1	TRBJ2-7	CASSRTGTAYEQYF	TGTGCCAGCAGTCGGACAGGGACTGCCTACGAGCAGTACTTC
TRBV2	NA	TRBD1	TRBJ2-7	CASSGDRDYEQYF	TGTGCCAGCAGCGGGGACAGGGATTACGAGCAGTACTTC
TRBV6-1	NA	NA	TRBJ2-3	CASSEARRPHTQYF	TGTGCCAGCAGTGAAGCGCGCAGGCCCCATACGCAGTATTTT
TRBV28	NA	TRBD2	TRBJ2-3	CASSSGLAGGPGDTQYF	TGTGCCAGCAGTTCTGGACTAGCGGGGGGGCCCGGTGATACGCAGTATTTT
TRBV7-3	NA	NA	TRBJ2-1	CASSQWTRSEQFF	TGTGCCAGCAGCCAATGGACACGGAGTGAGCAGTTCTTC
TRBV7-3	NA	NA	TRBJ2-5	CASSRSGNGETQYF	TGTGCCAGCAGCCGATCGGGGAATGGAGAGACCCAGTACTTC
TRBV7-3	NA	TRBD1	TRBJ2-2	CASSLDRGSPGELFF	TGTGCCAGCAGCCTGGACAGGGGTTCCCCCGGGGAGCTGTTTTTT
TRBV10-3	NA	TRBD2	TRBJ2-3	CAISNPGLAGSDTQYF	TGTGCCATCAGCAATCCGGGACTAGCGGGGAGCGATACGCAGTATTTT
TRBV19	NA	NA	TRBJ1-4	CASKVPSGATNEKLFF	TGTGCCAGTAAGGTCCCCTCAGGGGCCACTAATGAAAAACTGTTTTTT
TRBV18	NA	TRBD2	TRBJ2-7	CASSKMGLAADEQYF	TGTGCCAGCTCAAAAATGGGACTAGCTGCCGACGAGCAGTACTTC
TRBV6-1	NA	TRBD2	TRBJ2-1	CASRGLANEQFF	TGTGCCAGCAGAGGACTAGCCAATGAGCAGTTCTTC
TRBV28	NA	TRBD1	TRBJ1-1	CAGQGGTEAFF	TGTGCCGGACAGGGTGGGACTGAAGCTTTCTTT
TRBV7-6	once	TRBD2	TRBJ2-1	CASSLGGAGGRTNEQFF	TGTGCCAGCAGCTTAGGGGGAGCGGGAGGTCGAACGAATGAGCAGTTCTTC
TRBV5-4	NA	NA	TRBJ1-4	CASSLDRATNEKLFF	TGTGCCAGCAGCCTGGACAGAGCAACTAATGAAAAACTGTTTTTT
TRBV7-3	NA	TRBD1	TRBJ1-2	CASSHRGGRLGYGYPF	TGTGCCAGCAGCCACAGGGGGGGGCGCCTCGGCTATGGCTACCCCTTC
TRBV29-1	few	NA	TRBJ1-5	CSVEEPGESDQPQHF	TGCAGCGTTGAAGAGCCAGGGGAATCCGATCAGCCCCAGCATTTT
TRBV4-3	NA	TRBD2	TRBJ2-2	CASSQLSSGRAANTGELFF	TGCGCCAGCAGCCAACTTTCTAGCGGGAGGGCCGCGAACACCGGGGAGCTGTTTTTT
TRBV19	NA	NA	TRBJ2-5	CASSILPGFPPQETQYF	TGTGCCAGTAGTATCCTCCCAGGGTTCCCCCCTCAAGAGACCCAGTACTTC
TRBV28	NA	NA	TRBJ1-5	CASSLFGITIQPQHF	TGTGCCAGCAGTTTATTCGGGATCACAATCCAGCCCCAGCATTTT
TRBV7-2	NA	NA	TRBJ2-4	CASSLAGQGGNIQYF	TGTGCCAGCAGCTTAGCTGGACAGGGAGGGAACATTCAGTACTTC
TRBV27	NA	TRBD2	TRBJ2-3	CASSLTLAGGIDTQYF	TGTGCCAGCAGTTTAACCCTAGCGGGAGGGATAGATACGCAGTATTTT
TRBV4-1	NA	NA	TRBJ2-7	CASSQDPDSSSYEQYF	TGCGCCAGCAGCCAAGATCCCGACAGCAGCTCCTACGAGCAGTACTTC
TRBV6-1	NA	NA	TRBJ1-1	CASGGITQAFF	TGTGCCAGCGGGGGGATAACCCAAGCTTTCTTT
TRBV4-3	NA	NA	TRBJ2-5	CASSQEPGKDREETQYF	TGCGCCAGCAGCCAAGAGCCAGGGAAAGATAGAGAAGAGACCCAGTACTTC
TRBV7-8	few	TRBD1	TRBJ2-7	CASSLEGQGAQEQYF	TGTGCCAGCAGCTTAGAGGGACAGGGGGCTCAGGAGCAGTACTTC
TRBV18	NA	NA	TRBJ2-3	CASSQSTDTQYF	TGTGCCAGCTCCCAGAGCACAGATACGCAGTATTTT
TRBV5-4	NA	TRBD1	TRBJ1-2	CASSLNRGPTYGYTF	TGTGCCAGCAGCTTAAACAGGGGCCCGACCTATGGCTACACCTTC
TRBV15	NA	TRBD1	TRBJ1-5	CATSRDLGQGSQPQHF	TGTGCCACCAGCAGAGATCTGGGACAGGGAAGTCAGCCCCAGCATTTT
TRBV6-5	NA	NA	TRBJ2-1	CASSEGNEQFF	TGTGCCAGCAGTGAGGGCAATGAGCAGTTCTTC
TRBV29-1	NA	NA	TRBJ1-2	CSASRGTGGNYGYTF	TGCAGCGCTTCGCGGGGGACGGGGGGGAACTATGGCTACACCTTC
TRBV29-1	NA	TRBD2	TRBJ2-1	CSVEDRTSGRSYNEQFF	TGCAGCGTTGAAGATAGGACTAGCGGACGCTCCTACAATGAGCAGTTCTTC
TRBV7-2	NA	TRBD2	TRBJ2-3	CASSPQSGGVPDTQYF	TGTGCCAGCAGCCCACAAAGTGGGGGGGTCCCAGATACGCAGTATTTT
TRBV19	NA	NA	TRBJ1-1	CASSLSMNTEAFF	TGTGCCAGTAGTCTCAGTATGAACACTGAAGCTTTCTTT
TRBV9	NA	TRBD1	TRBJ2-1	CASSVGQVLNAGYNEQFF	TGTGCCAGCAGCGTTGGACAGGTTTTAAATGCAGGCTACAATGAGCAGTTCTTC
TRBV7-2	NA	NA	TRBJ2-3	CASSLVGQLTDTQYF	TGTGCCAGCAGCTTAGTTGGACAGCTTACAGATACGCAGTATTTT
TRBV7-2	NA	NA	TRBJ1-1	CASSSSLREVNTEAFF	TGTGCCAGCAGCTCGAGCCTTCGCGAGGTGAACACTGAAGCTTTCTTT
TRBV7-2	NA	NA	TRBJ1-1	CASRPSAQAHTEAFF	TGTGCCAGCAGGCCAAGCGCACAGGCCCACACTGAAGCTTTCTTT
TRBV30	once	TRBD2	TRBJ2-2	CAWSALAGEAGELFF	TGTGCCTGGAGTGCACTAGCGGGGGAGGCCGGGGAGCTGTTTTTT
TRBV7-9	few	TRBD1	TRBJ1-2	CASSLGQRRKPNYGYTF	TGTGCCAGCAGCTTGGGACAGCGGAGAAAGCCTAACTATGGCTACACCTTC
TRBV10-3	few	NA	TRBJ2-7	CAISDQPRASSYEQYF	TGTGCCATCAGTGATCAGCCCAGGGCGAGCTCCTACGAGCAGTACTTC
TRBV7-2	NA	TRBD2	TRBJ2-1	CASSWSGSNEQFF	TGTGCCAGCAGCTGGAGCGGGAGCAATGAGCAGTTCTTC
TRBV7-2	NA	TRBD2	TRBJ2-3	CASSSRTSGGADTQYF	TGTGCCAGCAGTTCCCGGACTAGCGGGGGGGCAGATACGCAGTATTTT
TRBV7-9	once	TRBD2	TRBJ2-2	CASSPGSGRADGGELFF	TGTGCCAGCAGCCCAGGGAGCGGGAGGGCCGATGGCGGGGAGCTGTTTTTT
TRBV5-4	few	TRBD1	TRBJ2-7	CASSLVARTGNYEQYF	TGTGCCAGCAGCTTGGTTGCTAGGACAGGGAACTACGAGCAGTACTTC
TRBV7-2	NA	TRBD2	TRBJ2-7	CASTNPLPGGGGEQYF	TGTGCCAGCACCAACCCTCTCCCGGGGGGGGGAGGGGAGCAGTACTTC
TRBV4-3	NA	NA	TRBJ2-1	CASSHRSDEQFF	TGCGCCAGCAGCCATCGGAGCGATGAGCAGTTCTTC
TRBV4-1	once	TRBD1	TRBJ2-1	CASSHPGQGEYNEQFF	TGCGCCAGCAGCCACCCGGGACAGGGGGAATACAATGAGCAGTTCTTC
TRBV7-9	NA	NA	TRBJ2-7	CASSLQTPGHGYEQYF	TGTGCCAGCAGCTTACAGACGCCTGGACATGGCTACGAGCAGTACTTC
TRBV28	NA	TRBD1	TRBJ1-5	CASSLRVGTGNQPQHF	TGTGCCAGCAGTCTTCGGGTCGGGACAGGGAATCAGCCCCAGCATTTT
TRBV7-7	NA	TRBD1	TRBJ2-7	CASSPRQGISSYEQYF	TGTGCCAGCAGCCCCCGACAGGGGATAAGCTCCTACGAGCAGTACTTC